These 30 T cell receptor beta chains were sequenced from one sample in a study of T-cell reconstitution after alpha-beta-depleted transplantation in children. A TCRbeta library incorporating unique molecular identifiers was prepared. TCRdb recomputed calls from the PCR reads with MiXCR, one row per CDR3 protein. The sample holds some 120,000 distinct CDR3 sequences, about a tenth seen once. The material was PBMCs, obtained before TCRalphabeta/CD19-depleted stem cell transplant. These receptors were obtained from a boy younger than 10 with acute lymphoblastic leukemia, due to receive a stem cell transplant.

This clonotype has a count of ten or more. The chain combines TRBV29-1 with TRBJ2-4; D possibly corresponds to TRBD1 (5 bases). The CDR3 totals 15 residues. Trimming took 5 bases from V and 3 from J, leaving 17 bases between them. Germline V gene data show CDR1 as SQVTM and CDR2 as ANQGSEA. CDR3 region: CSVRQIELDKNIQYF. The CDR3 nucleotides are TGCAGCGTTAGACAGATAGAATTAGACAAAAACATTCAGTACTTC. The variable domain in full, completed from reference TRBV29-1 and TRBJ2-4, reads SAVISQKPSRDICQRGTSLTIQCQVDSQVTMMFWYRQQPGQSLTLIATANQGSEATYESGFVIDKFPISRPNLTFSTLTVSNMSPEDSSIYLCSVRQIELDKNIQYFGAGTRLSVL.

This clonotype has ten or more counts. The gene calls are TRBV20-1 and TRBJ2-7, with 8 nucleotides matching TRBD2. V dropped 0 bases and J dropped 4; count of bases not matched to a gene: 8. In germline, CDR1 is DFQATT, CDR2 SNEGSKA (reference sequence). The CDR3 contains 15 residues. DNA for the CDR3: TGCAGTGCTAGAGATGTACAGCGGGAGCTGTACGAGCAGTACTTC. This translates into CSARDVQRELYEQYF.

This clonotype has more than one count but fewer than ten. The chain employs TRBV13 and TRBJ1-2, with D possibly TRBD1 on 5 matching bases. V was trimmed by 2 bases and J by 9 bases, leaving 22 bases between them. In germline, CDR1 is PRHDT, CDR2 FYEKMQ (reference sequence). The CDR3 loop spans 16 amino acids. In DNA, the CDR3 is TGTGCCAGCAGCTTAACCGCTGGGAGCGGGGCTAATCGCTACACCTTC. It encodes CASSLTAGSGANRYTF.

The sample holds a few counts of this clonotype. The V and J genes are TRBV28 and TRBJ2-7; 8 bases map to TRBD2. Germline assignment: CDR1 MDHEN and CDR2 SYDVKM. V dropped 3 bases and J dropped 0; count of bases not matched to a gene: 10. There are 17 residues in the CDR3. The DNA of the CDR3 is TGTGCCAGCAGTTTGGATAGCGGGACGCCGAGCTCCTACGAGCAGTACTTC. Translation gives CASSLDSGTPSSYEQYF.

In this sample, this clonotype turned up many times. This chain links TRBV5-1 with TRBJ2-7, with TRBD1 matching 7 bases. Trimming cost V 5 bases and J 2 bases; bases outside gene matches: 13. CDR3 length: 16 amino acids. Germline V gene lookup returns CDR1 SGHRS and CDR2 YFSETQ. The CDR3 nucleotides read TGCGCCAGCAGAAGGATAGGCCGGGACAGCCCCTACGAGCAGTACTTC. Its protein product is CASRRIGRDSPYEQYF. The variable domain in full, completed from reference TRBV5-1 and TRBJ2-7, reads KAGVTQTPRYLIKTRGQQVTLSCSPISGHRSVSWYQQTPGQGLQFLFEYFSETQRNKGNFPGRFSGRQFSNSRSEMNVSTLELGDSALYLCASRRIGRDSPYEQYFGPGTRLTVT.

Written as DNA, the CDR3 is TGCAGCGTTCGCCTAGTAGCAAAAAACACCGGGGAGCTGTTTTTT. Translation: CSVRLVAKNTGELFF. The V and J genes are TRBV29-1 and TRBJ2-2; no clear D. The CDR3 sequence is 15 residues long. V was trimmed by 5 bases and J by 2 bases, leaving 15 bases between them. The germline CDR1 and CDR2 sequences are SQVTM and ANQGSEA.

The chain combines TRBV27 with TRBJ2-1; 15 bases are a match to TRBD2. V lost 2 bases to trimming and J lost 9 bases; unmatched junction nucleotides: 2. The CDR3 contains 15 residues. CDR1 and CDR2 (germline): MNHEY, SMNVEV (reference sequence). The CDR3 region is CASSLQGLAGGEQFF. Written as DNA, the CDR3 is TGTGCCAGCAGTTTACAGGGACTAGCGGGAGGTGAGCAGTTCTTC.

This clonotype has only a few counts. The chain combines TRBV5-4 with TRBJ2-7; D tentatively reads TRBD1 or TRBD2 (5 bases each). This CDR3 comprises 13 residues. V dropped 4 bases and J dropped 9 bases, with 17 bases sitting between them. Germline CDR1 is SGHNT and CDR2 is YYREEE (reference sequence). The CDR3 nucleotides read TGTGCCAGCAGCACTACCAGAGGGACCGCGCAGTACTTC. This codes for CASSTTRGTAQYF.

This clonotype has only a few counts. V usage is TRBV5-1 and J usage is TRBJ2-5; no definite D call. The V end was cut by 5 bases, the J end by 5 bases, with 13 bases between. This CDR3 contains 13 residues. The germline V gene encodes CDR1 SGHRS and CDR2 YFSETQ. The CDR3 spells CASRRAREETQYF. CDR3 coding DNA: TGCGCCAGCAGAAGAGCTCGAGAGGAGACCCAGTACTTC.

This clonotype was counted between two and nine times. The rearrangement links TRBV7-8 to TRBJ2-7, with D tentatively TRBD1 (6 bases). Per the germline V gene, CDR1 is SGHVS and CDR2 is FQNEAQ. Trimming left V 3 bases short and J 2 bases short, with 14 bases between. This CDR3 is 15 amino acids long. The CDR3 region is CASSFQTGSAYEQYF. Written as DNA, the CDR3 is TGTGCCAGCAGCTTTCAGACAGGTTCGGCCTACGAGCAGTACTTC.

This clonotype appeared a few times. The rearrangement uses TRBV7-2 and TRBJ2-7; 11 bases align to TRBD2. The germline V gene encodes CDR1 SGHTA and CDR2 FQGNSA. J lost 2 bases, V lost 5 bases, and 5 bases had no gene match. CDR3 length: 15 residues. The CDR3 loop reads CASSPGTSGTYEQYF. The CDR3 coding sequence is TGTGCCAGCAGCCCAGGGACTAGCGGTACCTACGAGCAGTACTTC.

Only a few counts were recorded for this clonotype. The V call is TRBV7-9, the J call TRBJ2-3; D not certain. The V end lost 0 bases, the J end lost 2 bases, and 9 bases lay between the germline ends. Germline CDR1 is SEHNR and CDR2 is FQNEAQ (reference sequence). The CDR3 runs 15 residues. The CDR3: CASSLASLDTDTQYF. The CDR3 DNA reads as TGTGCCAGCAGCTTAGCTTCCCTGGACACAGATACGCAGTATTTT.

This clonotype was counted ten times or more. The chain joins TRBV5-1 to TRBJ1-2; D remains unclear. This CDR3 has 16 residues. Trimming removed 0 bases at V and 1 base at J, with 13 bases between. CDR1 SGHRS and CDR2 YFSETQ come from the germline V gene. Here the CDR3 DNA reads TGCGCCAGCAGCTTGGGGCTCGGGCAGAATAACTATGGCTACACCTTC. This gives the protein CASSLGLGQNNYGYTF.

The chain couples TRBV7-6 to TRBJ2-7; D remains unclear. This CDR3 region has 14 residues. V was cut by 4 bases and J by 0 bases, with 10 bases left in between. The germline V gene has CDR1 SGHVS and CDR2 FNYEAQ. The DNA for the CDR3 is TGTGCCAGCAGCTACGTGGACGACTCCTACGAGCAGTACTTC. It is translated as CASSYVDDSYEQYF.

This clonotype was counted a few times. The gene calls are TRBV28 and TRBJ2-2; the D is unclear. The CDR3 consists of 15 residues. Germline CDR1 and CDR2: MDHEN and SYDVKM. V lost 1 base to trimming and J lost 2 bases, with 8 bases between them. CDR3 DNA sequence: TGTGCCAGCAGTTTATATTTGGCTAACACCGGGGAGCTGTTTTTT. Amino acid sequence: CASSLYLANTGELFF.

In this sample, this clonotype turned up many times. This chain connects TRBV5-1 to TRBJ2-7; D may correspond to TRBD1 or TRBD2 (5 bases each). From germline, CDR1 is SGHRS and CDR2 YFSETQ. V was trimmed by 5 bases and J by 2 bases, leaving 14 bases between them. The CDR3 runs to 14 residues. CDR3 loop: CASRPRDGAYEQYF. The CDR3 DNA reads as TGCGCCAGCAGGCCCCGGGACGGCGCCTACGAGCAGTACTTC.

This chain joins TRBV20-1 and TRBJ2-7; TRBD2 is a possible D gene (7 bases). Per germline, CDR1 DFQATT and CDR2 SNEGSKA (reference sequence). V lost 3 bases to trimming and J lost 0 bases, with 12 bases between them. The CDR3 loop spans 14 amino acids. CDR3 sequence (DNA): TGCAGTGCTAGCAAGGGGGGGTCCTCCTACGAGCAGTACTTC. Residues: CSASKGGSSYEQYF.

CDR3 in DNA: TGTGCCAGCAGTAACGTGCGTCGGTCGGCCTACAATGAGCAGTTCTTC. This codes for CASSNVRRSAYNEQFF. The V and J genes are TRBV7-8 and TRBJ2-1; D is undetermined. V shed 6 bases and J shed 2 bases, with 17 bases lying between them. Germline CDR1 is SGHVS and CDR2 is FQNEAQ. The CDR3 has 16 amino acids.

The table lists this clonotype with many counts. The chain employs TRBV4-2 and TRBJ2-2; no reliable D call. In germline, CDR1 is LGHNA, CDR2 YNFKEQ. Trimming took off 1 base at V and 3 bases at J, with 6 bases between the two ends. This CDR3 region has 14 residues. The CDR3 sequence is CASSQAGDTGELFF. Written as DNA, the CDR3 is TGTGCCAGCAGCCAAGCTGGGGACACCGGGGAGCTGTTTTTT.

This clonotype was detected ten times or more. The chain uses TRBV12-3 or TRBV12-4 and TRBJ2-7, with 7 nucleotides matching TRBD1. V trimming: 3 bases; J trimming: 2 bases; junction bases outside the gene matches: 7. The CDR3 spans 15 residues. CDR3 sequence (DNA): TGTGCCAGCAGTTTGGGGTCTAGGGGGCCCTACGAGCAGTACTTC. It is translated as CASSLGSRGPYEQYF.

The sample holds a few counts of this clonotype. The chain combines TRBV7-6 with TRBJ2-1; no definite D call. The V end lost 5 bases, the J end lost 5 bases, and 16 bases lay between the germline ends. The CDR3 has 15 amino acids. CDR1 SGHVS and CDR2 FNYEAQ come from the germline V gene. The DNA of the CDR3 is TGTGCCAGCAGCCGGAACGGAATATTGGACAATGAGCAGTTCTTC. Translating gives CASSRNGILDNEQFF. The full variable domain, its missing parts supplied by reference TRBV7-6 and TRBJ2-1, is GAGVSQSPRYKVTKRGQDVALRCDPISGHVSLYWYRQALGQGPEFLTYFNYEAQQDKSGLPNDRFSAERPEGSISTLTIQRTEQRDSAMYRCASSRNGILDNEQFFGPGTRLTVL.

This clonotype was observed a handful of times. The chain recombines TRBV3-1 with TRBJ2-3, with 10 bases fitting TRBD2. CDR1 and CDR2 from the germline V gene are LGHDT and YNNKEL (reference sequence). V lost 3 bases, J lost 3 bases, and 6 bases stayed unmatched. This CDR3 is built from 16 residues. The CDR3: CASSHGAGGPTDTQYF. The CDR3 DNA reads TGTGCCAGCAGCCATGGAGCGGGAGGGCCGACAGATACGCAGTATTTT.

This clonotype showed up many times. The chain is built from TRBV12-3 or TRBV12-4 and TRBJ2-5; D is possibly TRBD2 (6 bases). The V end was cut by 5 bases, the J end by 5 bases, with 15 bases between. The CDR3 is 14 amino acids. The CDR3 spells CASSTRDVRETQYF. In nucleotides, the CDR3 is TGTGCCAGCAGTACGCGGGACGTAAGGGAGACCCAGTACTTC.

The genes are TRBV6-1 and TRBJ2-3, with TRBD2 matching 7 bases. CDR3 length: 15 residues. Germline loops: CDR1 MNHNS, CDR2 SASEGT. The V and J ends lost 4 bases and 5 bases, in that order; junction bases with no gene match: 9. The CDR3 region is CASSGGASGGDTQYF. CDR3 DNA: TGTGCCAGCAGTGGAGGGGCTAGCGGCGGAGATACGCAGTATTTT.

Only a few counts were recorded for this clonotype. The chain couples TRBV5-1 to TRBJ2-7; TRBD2 aligns across 15 bases. The CDR3 totals 16 residues. CDR1 SGHRS and CDR2 YFSETQ come from the germline V gene. Unmatched junction bases numbered 1, after V lost 2 bases and J lost 1 base. The chain's CDR3 is CASSFGLAGGSYEQYF. As DNA, the CDR3 is TGCGCCAGCAGCTTCGGACTAGCGGGAGGGTCCTACGAGCAGTACTTC.

Notes on this clonotype: A junction end diverges from the germline sequence, so it may reflect a read error. This chain uses TRBV7-6 with TRBJ2-2; a weak D match, TRBD1 (5 bases). CDR1 is SGHVS and CDR2 is FNYEAQ in the germline V gene. The CDR3 length is 13 residues. The CDR3 reads CASSPLDTRELFF. The CDR3 nucleotides are TGTGCCAGCAGCCCCTTGGACACCAGGGAGCTGTTTTTT.

This clonotype was recorded many times. This sequence joins TRBV6-5 and TRBJ2-3; 9 nucleotides agree with TRBD1. Germline V gene data show CDR1 as MNHEY and CDR2 as SVGAGI. The V and J ends lost 4 bases and 6 bases, in that order; junction bases with no gene match: 11. CDR3 length: 16 amino acids. CDR3 loop: CASSSTRGQGRDTQYF. As DNA, the CDR3 is TGTGCCAGCAGTTCGACCCGGGGACAGGGTAGGGATACGCAGTATTTT.

This clonotype was seen more than once but under ten times. V gene TRBV5-1 combines with J gene TRBJ1-2; no reliable D call. The CDR3 totals 15 residues. The V end was cut by 0 bases, the J end by 4 bases, with 13 bases between. CDR1 and CDR2 (germline): SGHRS, YFSETQ. The CDR3 region is CASSLGSTVIYGYTF. The CDR3 nucleotides are TGCGCCAGCAGCTTGGGTTCCACGGTGATCTATGGCTACACCTTC. Filled out from reference TRBV5-1 and TRBJ1-2, the complete variable domain reads KAGVTQTPRYLIKTRGQQVTLSCSPISGHRSVSWYQQTPGQGLQFLFEYFSETQRNKGNFPGRFSGRQFSNSRSEMNVSTLELGDSALYLCASSLGSTVIYGYTFGSGTRLTVV.

This clonotype has more than one count but fewer than ten. This sequence joins TRBV7-9 and TRBJ1-1; TRBD1 matches at 7 bases. The CDR3 consists of 15 residues. Germline CDR1 reads SEHNR; CDR2 reads FQNEAQ (reference sequence). Unmatched junction bases numbered 7, after V lost 6 bases and J lost 0 bases. Here the CDR3 reads CASRRGGQVNTEAFF. In nucleotides, the CDR3 is TGTGCCAGCAGACGAGGGGGCCAGGTGAACACTGAAGCTTTCTTT.

The V and J genes are TRBV5-1 and TRBJ1-1, with no clear D. The germline CDR1 and CDR2 sequences are SGHRS and YFSETQ. V lost 2 bases and J lost 3, with 20 bases in between. The CDR3 covers 17 residues. CDR3 residues: CASSLVIPLGRDTEAFF. CDR3 bases: TGCGCCAGCAGCTTAGTAATTCCGTTAGGGCGGGACACTGAAGCTTTCTTT.